The 19 T cell receptor beta chains listed next were all sequenced from one sample in a study of control samples from healthy donors and cancer patients. Assay used: immunoSEQ multiplex PCR; TCRdb lists only in-frame clones, some missing. This repertoire shows approximately 99,000 clones, approximately 82% found once; its top ten account for 6.5%. Specimen: blood. The receptors were gathered from a man between 18 and 29 years old in good health.

This chain connects TRBV5-1 to TRBJ1-1; TRBD1 might be the D (6 bases). CDR3 length: 13 amino acids. CDR1 SGHRS and CDR2 YFSETQ come from the germline V gene. Deletions cut 2 bases from V and 4 bases from J, with 9 bases between. In nucleotides, the CDR3 is TGCGCCAGCAGCTTTCGAGGGGGCACTGAAGCTTTCTTT. The encoded protein is CASSFRGGTEAFF.

The J gene is TRBJ1-1, the V gene TRBV5-6; 8 nucleotides match TRBD1. The germline V gene encodes CDR1 SGHDT and CDR2 YYEEEE. Trimming at V came to 4 bases and at J to 0 bases, leaving 5 bases not matched to a gene. This CDR3 region has 15 residues. CDR3 in amino acids: CASSVTGEVNTEAFF. CDR3 nucleotide sequence: TGTGCCAGCAGCGTGACAGGGGAGGTGAACACTGAAGCTTTCTTT.

The chain is built from TRBV19 and TRBJ2-2; D is ambiguous. V shed 3 bases and J shed 3 bases, with 11 bases lying between them. The CDR3 length is 15 residues. CDR1 and CDR2 (germline): LNHDA, SQIVND (reference sequence). The CDR3 DNA is TGTGCCAGTAGTATCGGACCGGCGGACACCGGGGAGCTGTTTTTT. Residues: CASSIGPADTGELFF.

The rearrangement joins TRBV25-1 to TRBJ1-6, with D possibly TRBD1 on 5 matching bases. This CDR3 region has 15 residues. V dropped 0 bases and J dropped 14 bases, with 17 bases sitting between them. Germline V gives CDR1 MGHDK, CDR2 SYGVNS. This CDR3 is CASSEYGYGGAALHF. DNA of the CDR3: TGTGCCAGCAGTGAATATGGTTATGGAGGGGCCGCCCTCCACTTT.

This clone came up once. The chain uses TRBV7-2 and TRBJ1-2, with D uncertain. The CDR3 consists of 14 residues. V lost 1 base, J lost 5 bases, and 11 bases lay in between. Germline assignment: CDR1 SGHTA and CDR2 FQGNSA. CDR3 in amino acids: CASSLDGKSYGYTF. The CDR3 nucleotides read TGTGCCAGCAGCTTAGATGGGAAGTCGTATGGCTACACCTTC.

CDR3 loop: CASSYGLGGNYGYTF. CDR3 bases: TGTGCCAGCAGTTACGGACTCGGTGGCAACTATGGCTACACCTTC. V and J are TRBV6-6 and TRBJ1-2; D gene uncertain. CDR3 length equals 15 residues. Germline V lookup: CDR1 MNHNY, CDR2 SVGAGI (reference sequence). Trimming removed 2 bases at V and 2 bases at J, with 12 bases between.

The rearrangement links TRBV30 to TRBJ2-5, with TRBD1 as a possible D gene (5 bases). The CDR3 consists of 12 residues. CDR1 is GTSNPN, CDR2 SVGIG, per germline (reference sequence). The V end was cut by 3 bases, the J end by 5 bases, with 10 bases between. CDR3 in amino acids: CAWRRGMETQYF. Here the CDR3 DNA reads TGTGCCTGGAGAAGGGGAATGGAGACCCAGTACTTC.

The chain links TRBV7-2 to TRBJ1-2; possibly TRBD1 for D (5 bases). Per germline, CDR1 SGHTA and CDR2 FQGNSA. The CDR3 length is 13 residues. Trimming pared 5 bases from V and 7 bases from J, leaving 14 bases between. The chain's CDR3 is CASSPAGRRGYTF. The CDR3 region has the DNA TGTGCCAGCAGCCCTGCAGGGAGGCGTGGCTACACCTTC.

The chain recombines TRBV4-1 with TRBJ1-3; no reliable D call. Germline loops: CDR1 MGHRA, CDR2 YSYEKL. This CDR3 has 17 amino acids. Trimming removed 1 base at V and 0 bases at J, with 13 bases between. The chain's CDR3 is CASSQGAGYGSGNTIYF. For the CDR3, the DNA is TGCGCCAGCAGCCAAGGGGCGGGATATGGCTCTGGAAACACCATATATTTT.

This sequence joins TRBV9 and TRBJ2-5; 10 nucleotides line up with TRBD1. The CDR3 covers 17 residues. After removal of 0 bases from V and 2 bases from J, the junction contained 7 bases not matched to a gene. CDR1 and CDR2 from the germline V gene are SGDLS and YYNGEE. This CDR3 is CASSVGVAGQGQETQYF. The DNA of the CDR3 is TGTGCCAGCAGCGTAGGAGTGGCGGGACAGGGGCAAGAGACCCAGTACTTC.

This clone showed up just once. V usage is TRBV7-9 and J usage is TRBJ1-6; D gene uncertain. The CDR3 covers 13 residues. Trimming shortened V by 5 bases and J by 7 bases, and 9 bases separated the two germline ends. Per germline, CDR1 SEHNR and CDR2 FQNEAQ (reference sequence). The CDR3 here is CASSRDYNSPLHF. CDR3 in DNA: TGTGCCAGCAGCCGCGATTACAATTCACCCCTCCACTTT.

The V call is TRBV5-6, the J call TRBJ2-7; 7 bases line up with TRBD1. Trimming cost V 6 bases and J 4 bases; bases outside gene matches: 10. The CDR3 sequence is 14 residues long. CDR1 SGHDT and CDR2 YYEEEE come from the germline V gene. The CDR3 region has the DNA TGTGCCAGCAAGCCTGTGGACAGGTTTTACGAGCAGTACTTC. This sequence encodes CASKPVDRFYEQYF.

The chain has TRBV19 and TRBJ1-1; TRBD1 is a possible D gene (5 bases). V was cut by 6 bases and J by 3 bases, with 14 bases left in between. Germline assignment: CDR1 LNHDA and CDR2 SQIVND (reference sequence). This CDR3 has 14 residues. The DNA for the CDR3 is TGTGCCAGTAGGCAGGGAACGGGGTACACTGAAGCTTTCTTT. As protein: CASRQGTGYTEAFF.

V is TRBV19 and J is TRBJ1-5, with 7 bases lining up with TRBD1. Germline V CDR1 and CDR2: LNHDA, SQIVND (reference sequence). Trimming at V came to 2 bases and at J to 3 bases, leaving 4 bases not matched to a gene. The CDR3 has 15 residues. CDR3 sequence: CASSIQGGSNQPQHF. For the CDR3, the DNA is TGTGCCAGTAGTATACAGGGGGGGTCCAATCAGCCCCAGCATTTT.

This clone was counted a few times. The chain links TRBV28 to TRBJ1-1; the match to TRBD1 covers 9 bases. Germline CDR1 and CDR2: MDHEN and SYDVKM. With 8 bases clipped from V and 10 bases from J, the junction kept 11 bases outside the gene matches. The CDR3 is 13 residues long. The CDR3 nucleotides are TGTGCCAGCTCACAGGGGGCGTTTTTTCGAGCTTTCTTT. It encodes CASSQGAFFRAFF.

The V call is TRBV5-4, the J call TRBJ2-1, with a weak D call TRBD2 (6 bases). Trimming shortened V by 0 bases and J by 6 bases, and 19 bases separated the two germline ends. Germline-derived CDR1 and CDR2 are SGHNT and YYREEE (reference sequence). The length of the CDR3 is 17 residues. CDR3 coding DNA: TGTGCCAGCAGCTTGGCCGCCGCGGGGCGTCCGGGCAATGAGCAGTTCTTC. Residues: CASSLAAAGRPGNEQFF.

The chain recombines TRBV5-1 with TRBJ1-2, with D perhaps matching TRBD1 (6 bases). The CDR3 is 16 residues long. Germline CDR1 reads SGHRS; CDR2 reads YFSETQ. The V end lost 1 base, the J end lost 0 bases, and 13 bases lay between the germline ends. As DNA, the CDR3 is TGCGCCAGCAGCTTGAACTGGGGGCCCACTAACTATGGCTACACCTTC. This sequence encodes CASSLNWGPTNYGYTF. Drawing the rest from reference TRBV5-1 and TRBJ1-2, the complete variable domain is KAGVTQTPRYLIKTRGQQVTLSCSPISGHRSVSWYQQTPGQGLQFLFEYFSETQRNKGNFPGRFSGRQFSNSRSEMNVSTLELGDSALYLCASSLNWGPTNYGYTFGSGTRLTVV.

Only one count was recorded for this clone. The chain joins TRBV6-1 to TRBJ2-7; the D is unclear. Looked up from germline, CDR1 is MNHNS and CDR2 is SASEGT. Between the trimmed V and J ends, which lost 1 base and 3 bases, there was a span of 10 bases. This CDR3 region has 14 residues. CDR3 sequence reads: CASSEEGSYYEQYV. In nucleotides, the CDR3 is TGTGCCAGCAGTGAAGAGGGATCCTACTACGAGCAGTACGTC.

The chain recombines TRBV2 with TRBJ2-1; 13 positions match TRBD2. With 6 bases clipped from V and 9 bases from J, the junction kept 11 bases outside the gene matches. This CDR3 spans 16 amino acids. CDR1 is SNHLY, CDR2 FYNNEI, per germline. CDR3 region: CASRVQLAGGRGEQFF. The CDR3 region has the DNA TGTGCCAGCAGGGTCCAACTAGCGGGGGGGCGTGGTGAGCAGTTCTTC.